One T cell receptor (beta chain) is described in this entry. This record comes from a study of blood T cell repertoires in COVID-19. Study-wide background: Samples came from the United States, Italy and Spain, spanning acute and convalescent COVID-19.

After removal of 11 bases from V and 5 bases from J, the junction contained 11 bases not matched to a gene. This CDR3 has 13 amino acids. Germline V gene data show CDR1 as ENHRY and CDR2 as SYGVKD. How the authors handled the data: Nucleated cell counts were estimated from reference gene primer amplification. Assay used: immunoSEQ multiplex PCR; TCRdb lists only in-frame clones, some missing. V and J calls and clone size are copied from that table; D and trimming were computed from the DNA. The table records 400,000 or so clones, more than 80% of them present only once. Recovery among Cohort 3 donors was established by two negative PCRs, clearance, or symptom resolution.

The specimen sequenced was PBMCs or T cells enriched from blood (not recorded which). The TCR was taken from a man aged 25 to 40 who had recovered from COVID-19. This chain joins TRBV10-3 and TRBJ2-7; 8 bases match TRBD1. This CDR3 reads CAGSRDRSDEQYF. CDR3 sequence (DNA): TGTGCCGGGAGTCGGGACAGGTCTGACGAGCAGTACTTC.